This paragraph reports one TCR beta chain. Its antigen is currently unknown. Trimming removed 2 bases from V and 4 bases from J, with 11 bases in between. Germline CDR1 is SGHDN and CDR2 is FVKESK. The CDR3 contains 15 residues. The record originates from a study of T cell repertoires in cytomegalovirus infection. Study-wide results and caveats: HLA-C-restricted TCR beta clonotypes specific for CMV led the ex vivo response.

TCRdb re-analysed the reads in MiXCR, keeping a single row per CDR3 protein. This table has around 270,000 distinct CDR3 sequences, approximately 10% appearing once. The sequenced material came from PBMCs. The chain links TRBV14 to TRBJ2-2; a weak D match, TRBD1 (5 bases). This TCR derives from a human donor in good health (CMV status not recorded). Some clones in this sample may be carry-over from other donors' samples. The CDR3 DNA is TGTGCCAGCAGCCAATTGCCCAGGGCCACCGGGGAGCTGTTTTTT. This translates into CASSQLPRATGELFF.